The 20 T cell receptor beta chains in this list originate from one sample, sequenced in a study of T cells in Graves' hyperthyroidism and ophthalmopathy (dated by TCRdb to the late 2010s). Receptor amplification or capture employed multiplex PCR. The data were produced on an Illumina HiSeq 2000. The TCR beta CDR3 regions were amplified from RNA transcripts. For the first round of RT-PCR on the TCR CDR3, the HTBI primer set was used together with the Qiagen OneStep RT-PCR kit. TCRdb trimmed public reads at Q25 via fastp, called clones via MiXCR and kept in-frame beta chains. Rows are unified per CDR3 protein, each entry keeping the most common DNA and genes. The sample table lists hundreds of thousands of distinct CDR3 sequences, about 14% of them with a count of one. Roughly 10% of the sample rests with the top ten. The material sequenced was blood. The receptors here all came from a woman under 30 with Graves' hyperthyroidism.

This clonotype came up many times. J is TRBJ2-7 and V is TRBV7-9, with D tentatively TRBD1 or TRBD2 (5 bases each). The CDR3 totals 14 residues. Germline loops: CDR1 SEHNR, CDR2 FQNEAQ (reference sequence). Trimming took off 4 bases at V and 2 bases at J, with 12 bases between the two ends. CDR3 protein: CASSSWDGTYEQYF. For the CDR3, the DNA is TGTGCCAGCAGCTCCTGGGACGGTACCTACGAGCAGTACTTC.

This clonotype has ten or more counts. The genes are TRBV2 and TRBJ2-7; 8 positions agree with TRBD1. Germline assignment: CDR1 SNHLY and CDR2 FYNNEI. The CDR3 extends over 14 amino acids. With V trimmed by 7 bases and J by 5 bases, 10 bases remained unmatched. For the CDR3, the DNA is TGTGCCAGCAAAGACAGGGGAAACTATAACGAGCAGTACTTC. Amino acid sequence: CASKDRGNYNEQYF.

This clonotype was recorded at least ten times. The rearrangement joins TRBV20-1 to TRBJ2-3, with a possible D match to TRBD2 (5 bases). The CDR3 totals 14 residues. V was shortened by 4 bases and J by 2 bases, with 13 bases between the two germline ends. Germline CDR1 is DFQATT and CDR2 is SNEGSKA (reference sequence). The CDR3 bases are TGCAGTGCTAAGACGGGGTTCAACACAGATACGCAGTATTTT. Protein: CSAKTGFNTDTQYF.

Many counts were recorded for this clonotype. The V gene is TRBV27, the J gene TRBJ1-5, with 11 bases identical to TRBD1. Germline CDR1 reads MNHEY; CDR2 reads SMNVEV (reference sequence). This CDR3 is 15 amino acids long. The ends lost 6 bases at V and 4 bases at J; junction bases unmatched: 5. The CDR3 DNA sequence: TGTGCCAGCAGCCTGGGGACAGGGGGAAATCAGCCCCAGCATTTT. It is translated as CASSLGTGGNQPQHF.

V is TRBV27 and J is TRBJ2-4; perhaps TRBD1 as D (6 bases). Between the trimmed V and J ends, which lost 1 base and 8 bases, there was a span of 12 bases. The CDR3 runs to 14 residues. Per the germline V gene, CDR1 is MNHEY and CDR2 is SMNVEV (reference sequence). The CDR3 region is CASSLWGRGDIQYF. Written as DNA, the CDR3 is TGTGCCAGCAGTTTATGGGGCAGGGGTGACATTCAGTACTTC.

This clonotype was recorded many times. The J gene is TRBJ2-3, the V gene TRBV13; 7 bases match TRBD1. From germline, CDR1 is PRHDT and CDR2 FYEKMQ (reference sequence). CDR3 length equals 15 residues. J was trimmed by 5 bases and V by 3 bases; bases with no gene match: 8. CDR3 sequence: CASSFSIHRGDTQYF. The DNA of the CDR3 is TGTGCCAGCAGCTTTAGCATCCACAGGGGAGATACGCAGTATTTT.

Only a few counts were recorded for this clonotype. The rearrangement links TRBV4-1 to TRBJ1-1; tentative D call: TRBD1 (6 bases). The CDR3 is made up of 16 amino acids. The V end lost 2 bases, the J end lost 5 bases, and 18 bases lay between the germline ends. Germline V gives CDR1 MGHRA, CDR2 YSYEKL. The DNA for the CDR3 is TGCGCCAGCAGCCAATTTTTAGGGGGGGCGGAAACTGAAGCTTTCTTT. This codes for CASSQFLGGAETEAFF.

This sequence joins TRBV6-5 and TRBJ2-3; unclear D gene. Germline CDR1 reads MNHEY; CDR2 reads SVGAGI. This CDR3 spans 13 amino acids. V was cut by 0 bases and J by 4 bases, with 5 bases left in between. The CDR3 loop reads CASSYSRSDTQYF. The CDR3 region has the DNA TGTGCCAGCAGTTACTCCCGTTCAGATACGCAGTATTTT.

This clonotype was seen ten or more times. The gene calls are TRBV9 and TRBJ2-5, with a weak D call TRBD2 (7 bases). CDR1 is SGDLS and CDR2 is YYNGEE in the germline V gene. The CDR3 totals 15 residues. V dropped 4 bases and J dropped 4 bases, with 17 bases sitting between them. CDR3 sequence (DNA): TGTGCCAGCAGCCCGCGGGGGCTTCTCACAGAGACCCAGTACTTC. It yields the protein CASSPRGLLTETQYF.

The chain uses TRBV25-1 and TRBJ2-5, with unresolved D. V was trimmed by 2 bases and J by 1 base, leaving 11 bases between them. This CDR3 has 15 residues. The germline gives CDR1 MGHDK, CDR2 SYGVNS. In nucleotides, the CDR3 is TGTGCCAGCAGTGAACCTCTGGGCCCCCAAGAGACCCAGTACTTC. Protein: CASSEPLGPQETQYF.

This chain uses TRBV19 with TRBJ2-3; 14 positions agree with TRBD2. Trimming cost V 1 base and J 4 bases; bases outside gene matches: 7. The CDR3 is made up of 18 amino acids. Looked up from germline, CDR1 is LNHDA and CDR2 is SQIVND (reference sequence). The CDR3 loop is CASSIVGLAGGVADTQYF. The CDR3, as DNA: TGTGCCAGTAGTATAGTAGGACTAGCGGGAGGAGTGGCAGATACGCAGTATTTT. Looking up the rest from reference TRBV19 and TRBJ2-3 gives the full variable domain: DGGITQSPKYLFRKEGQNVTLSCEQNLNHDAMYWYRQDPGQGLRLIYYSQIVNDFQKGDIAEGYSVSREKKESFPLTVTSAQKNPTAFYLCASSIVGLAGGVADTQYFGPGTRLTVL.

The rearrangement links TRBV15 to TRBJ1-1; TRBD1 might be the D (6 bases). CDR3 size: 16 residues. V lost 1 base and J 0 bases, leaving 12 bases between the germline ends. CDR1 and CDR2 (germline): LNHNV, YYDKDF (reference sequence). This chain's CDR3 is CATSRGTARLNTEAFF. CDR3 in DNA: TGTGCCACCAGCAGAGGGACAGCCAGGTTGAACACTGAAGCTTTCTTT.

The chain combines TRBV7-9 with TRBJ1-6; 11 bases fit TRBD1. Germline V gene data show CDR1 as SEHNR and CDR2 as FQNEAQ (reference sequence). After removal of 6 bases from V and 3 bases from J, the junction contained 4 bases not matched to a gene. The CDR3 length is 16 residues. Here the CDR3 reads CASSRTGGNYNSPLHF. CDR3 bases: TGTGCCAGCAGTAGGACAGGGGGCAACTATAATTCACCCCTCCACTTT.

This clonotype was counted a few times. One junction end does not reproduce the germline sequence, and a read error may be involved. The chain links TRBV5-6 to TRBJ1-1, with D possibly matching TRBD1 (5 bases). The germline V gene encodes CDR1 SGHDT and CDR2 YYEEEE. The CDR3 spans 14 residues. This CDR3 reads CASSLTGEGTEASF. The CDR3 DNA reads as TGTGCCAGCAGCTTGACGGGGGAAGGCACTGAAGCTTCCTTT.

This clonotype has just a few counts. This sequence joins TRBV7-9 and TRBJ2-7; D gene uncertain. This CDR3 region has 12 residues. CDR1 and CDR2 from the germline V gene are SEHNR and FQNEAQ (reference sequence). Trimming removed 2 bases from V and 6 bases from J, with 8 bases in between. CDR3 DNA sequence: TGTGCCAGCAGCTTAAAGCCCTCCGAGCAGTACTTC. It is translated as CASSLKPSEQYF.

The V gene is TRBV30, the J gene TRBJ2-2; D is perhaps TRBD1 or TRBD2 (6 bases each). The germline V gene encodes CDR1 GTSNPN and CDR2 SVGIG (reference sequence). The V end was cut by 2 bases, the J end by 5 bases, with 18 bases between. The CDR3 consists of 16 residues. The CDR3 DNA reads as TGTGCCTGGAGTAAAGGAGGGGGAGTAAGGACCGGGGAGCTGTTTTTT. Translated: CAWSKGGGVRTGELFF.

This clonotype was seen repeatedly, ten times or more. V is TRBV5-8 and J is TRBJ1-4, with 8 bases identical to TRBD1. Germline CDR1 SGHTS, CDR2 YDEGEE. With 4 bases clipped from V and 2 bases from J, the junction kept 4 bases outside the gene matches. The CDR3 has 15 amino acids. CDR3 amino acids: CASSGQGSTNEKLFF. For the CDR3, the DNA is TGTGCCAGCAGCGGACAGGGTTCGACTAATGAAAAACTGTTTTTT.

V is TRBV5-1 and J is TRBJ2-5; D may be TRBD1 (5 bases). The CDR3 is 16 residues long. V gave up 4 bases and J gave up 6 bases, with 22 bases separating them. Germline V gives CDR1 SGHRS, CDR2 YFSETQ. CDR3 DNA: TGCGCCAGCAGCGAAAGGTCAGGGCAGAAAAGAAAGACCCAGTACTTC. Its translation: CASSERSGQKRKTQYF.

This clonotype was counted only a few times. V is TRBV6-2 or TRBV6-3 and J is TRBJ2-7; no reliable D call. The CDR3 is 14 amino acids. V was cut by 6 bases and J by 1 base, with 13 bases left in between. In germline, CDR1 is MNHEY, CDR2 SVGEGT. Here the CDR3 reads CASRHNTRSYEQYF. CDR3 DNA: TGTGCCAGCAGACATAACACAAGGTCCTACGAGCAGTACTTC.

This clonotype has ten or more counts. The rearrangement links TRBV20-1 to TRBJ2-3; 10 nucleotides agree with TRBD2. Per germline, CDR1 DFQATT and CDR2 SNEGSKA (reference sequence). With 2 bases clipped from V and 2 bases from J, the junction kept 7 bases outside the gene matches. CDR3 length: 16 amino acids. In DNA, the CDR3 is TGCAGTGCTAGAAGCGGGAGGGCCTTAATCACAGATACGCAGTATTTT. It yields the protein CSARSGRALITDTQYF.